The 23 T cell receptor beta chains below all came from one sample that was sequenced in a study of a mutant IDH1 vaccine in newly diagnosed glioma. Only in-frame clones appear in the TCRdb table, and some are missing; sequencing was by immunoSEQ multiplex PCR. The sample lists about 30,000 clones, around 87% seen once, with 2% to 3% in the top ten. Their antigens remain unidentified. Time point meaning: week 23, last vaccination. In every dose of vaccine, 300 ug of mutant IDH1 20-mer peptide was given alongside topical imiquimod. The material was PBMCs, obtained from a glioma patient whose treatment included an IDH1 peptide vaccine. Receptors originate from a middle-aged man with glioma.

This clone was seen only once. The chain links TRBV6-1 to TRBJ2-5, with 7 positions matching TRBD2. Germline trimming cut 0 bases from V and 5 bases from J; bases unmatched to any gene: 3. This CDR3 spans 14 amino acids. CDR1 MNHNS and CDR2 SASEGT come from the germline V gene. The CDR3 protein is CASSEAAGFETQYF. The CDR3 DNA reads as TGTGCCAGCAGTGAAGCAGCGGGGTTTGAGACCCAGTACTTC.

The chain is built from TRBV5-1 and TRBJ1-2, with D hard to call. Trimming removed 5 bases at V and 8 bases at J, with 10 bases between. Per the germline V gene, CDR1 is SGHRS and CDR2 is YFSETQ. The CDR3 covers 11 residues. The CDR3 is CASSTGEGYTF. CDR3 DNA sequence: TGCGCCAGCAGTACCGGGGAAGGCTACACCTTC.

This clone has only one observation. This rearrangement joins TRBV30 to TRBJ1-1; weak D call: TRBD1 (5 bases). V lost 2 bases, J lost 6 bases, and 13 bases lay in between. This CDR3 region has 13 residues. Germline assignment: CDR1 GTSNPN and CDR2 SVGIG (reference sequence). For the CDR3, the DNA is TGTGCCTGGAGTTTGCGGGGGTTCTCTGAAGCTTTCTTT. This gives the protein CAWSLRGFSEAFF.

The V and J genes are TRBV7-2 and TRBJ1-2, with TRBD1 matching 7 bases. This CDR3 spans 13 amino acids. J lost 8 bases, V lost 1 base, and 4 bases had no gene match. Germline CDR1 is SGHTA and CDR2 is FQGNSA. The CDR3, as DNA: TGTGCCAGCAGCTTAGAACAGGGGATAGGCTACACCTTC. This gives the protein CASSLEQGIGYTF.

V gene TRBV18 combines with J gene TRBJ2-3; D gene unclear. The CDR3 contains 12 residues. V was shortened by 3 bases and J by 5 bases, with 6 bases between the two germline ends. CDR1 and CDR2 from the germline V gene are KGHSH and LQKENI. The CDR3 DNA follows: TGTGCCAGCTCACCGTCTGGAGATACGCAGTATTTT. Protein sequence: CASSPSGDTQYF.

The chain recombines TRBV9 with TRBJ1-3, with D possibly matching TRBD1 (6 bases). The germline gives CDR1 SGDLS, CDR2 YYNGEE. V was shortened by 3 bases and J by 0 bases, with 13 bases between the two germline ends. The CDR3 length is 16 residues. This CDR3 is CASSGTTGFSGNTIYF. The CDR3 DNA reads as TGTGCCAGCAGCGGAACAACAGGGTTCTCTGGAAACACCATATATTTT.

The chain uses TRBV18 and TRBJ2-1; TRBD1 agrees at 9 bases. The CDR3 has 16 amino acids. Germline V CDR1 and CDR2: KGHSH, LQKENI. After removal of 0 bases from V and 5 bases from J, the junction contained 5 bases not matched to a gene. In DNA form, the CDR3 reads TGTGCCAGCTCACCACCGGGGACAGGGATGAACAATGAGCAGTTCTTC. Translated: CASSPPGTGMNNEQFF. Variable domain in full (rest from reference TRBV18 and TRBJ2-1): NAGVMQNPRHLVRRRGQEARLRCSPMKGHSHVYWYRQLPEEGLKFMVYLQKENIIDESGMPKERFSAEFPKEGPSILRIQQVVRGDSAAYFCASSPPGTGMNNEQFFGPGTRLTVL.

The chain has TRBV28 and TRBJ1-2, with 10 bases that match TRBD1. Germline-derived CDR1 and CDR2 are MDHEN and SYDVKM. J was trimmed by 2 bases and V by 7 bases; bases with no gene match: 7. The CDR3 sequence is 15 residues long. CDR3 in amino acids: CASTTGGQGNYGYTF. CDR3 coding DNA: TGTGCCAGCACCACTGGGGGACAGGGGAACTATGGCTACACCTTC.

This clone appeared a few times. The chain employs TRBV4-3 and TRBJ1-4; D remains ambiguous. Germline loops: CDR1 LGHNA, CDR2 YSLEER. CDR3 length: 16 residues. Trimming removed 0 bases at V and 0 bases at J, with 8 bases between. The DNA of the CDR3 is TGCGCCAGCAGCCAAGAGCGGTCTGCAACTAATGAAAAACTGTTTTTT. Translating gives CASSQERSATNEKLFF.

V usage is TRBV27 and J usage is TRBJ2-7; 7 nucleotides align to TRBD2. V dropped 2 bases and J dropped 3; count of bases not matched to a gene: 7. The CDR3 runs to 15 residues. Per germline, CDR1 MNHEY and CDR2 SMNVEV (reference sequence). CDR3 loop: CASSLGLAGRYEQYF. CDR3 sequence (DNA): TGTGCCAGCAGTTTAGGGTTAGCGGGCCGCTACGAGCAGTACTTC.

This clone came up once. The chain is built from TRBV5-6 and TRBJ1-4; no firm D call. This CDR3 comprises 14 residues. Between the trimmed V and J ends, which lost 1 base and 6 bases, there was a span of 10 bases. Germline CDR1 SGHDT, CDR2 YYEEEE. The CDR3, as DNA: TGTGCCAGCAGCTTGTGGGGAGGCGATGAAAAACTGTTTTTT. Amino acid sequence: CASSLWGGDEKLFF.

This chain connects TRBV4-2 to TRBJ1-1; D is ambiguous. Germline V CDR1 and CDR2: LGHNA, YNFKEQ. The ends were cut back, 0 bases at V and 9 bases at J, with 14 bases in the middle. The CDR3 is 14 residues long. The CDR3 sequence is CASSQDQEGGKAFF. The CDR3 region has the DNA TGTGCCAGCAGCCAAGATCAGGAGGGAGGTAAAGCTTTCTTT.

The chain joins TRBV2 to TRBJ2-2; maybe TRBD1 (6 bases). Trimming removed 4 bases from V and 2 bases from J, with 23 bases in between. The CDR3 spans 19 residues. The germline V gene encodes CDR1 SNHLY and CDR2 FYNNEI. The CDR3 region has the DNA TGTGCCAGCAGTGTCTCAGGGGAGTTGGTTTGGTTAAACACCGGGGAGCTGTTTTTT. It codes for CASSVSGELVWLNTGELFF.

The gene calls are TRBV5-1 and TRBJ1-2; D perhaps matches TRBD1 (6 bases). Germline V gene sequence: CDR1 SGHRS, CDR2 YFSETQ. V was pared by 4 bases and J by 0 bases, with 10 bases between. The CDR3 extends over 14 amino acids. CDR3: CASSNPGANYGYTF. DNA for the CDR3: TGCGCCAGCAGCAACCCAGGGGCTAACTATGGCTACACCTTC.

This clone is a singleton in its sample. V usage is TRBV7-3 and J usage is TRBJ2-7; no clear D gene. Trimming cost V 5 bases and J 0 bases, with 14 bases left between them. The V gene's germline CDR1 is SGHTA and CDR2 FQGTGA. The CDR3 is 15 residues long. This chain's CDR3 is CASSPQPLSSYEQYF. In DNA, the CDR3 is TGTGCCAGCAGCCCCCAACCACTGAGCTCCTACGAGCAGTACTTC.

This clone was recorded only once. The CDR3 loop reads CASSRGRDYEQYF. The CDR3 DNA sequence: TGTGCCAGTAGTAGGGGGCGGGACTACGAGCAGTACTTC. V is TRBV19 and J is TRBJ2-7; D assignment may be TRBD1 or TRBD2 (6 bases each). From germline, CDR1 is LNHDA and CDR2 SQIVND (reference sequence). CDR3 length: 13 residues. V was shortened by 4 bases and J by 3 bases, with 10 bases between the two germline ends.

The chain recombines TRBV28 with TRBJ1-5; possibly TRBD1 for D (5 bases). Germline-derived CDR1 and CDR2 are MDHEN and SYDVKM. The V and J ends lost 5 bases and 1 base respectively, with 15 bases between them. The CDR3 is 16 amino acids. The DNA of the CDR3 is TGTGCCAGCAGTCTTTGGGGGGGGAGCAGCAATCAGCCCCAGCATTTT. This gives the protein CASSLWGGSSNQPQHF.

This clone has only one observation. The identical CDR3 is also encoded by other nucleotide sequences in the sample. The V gene is TRBV7-3, the J gene TRBJ2-2; the D gene could be TRBD1 or TRBD2 (6 bases each). V lost 5 bases and J 0 bases, leaving 13 bases between the germline ends. The germline gives CDR1 SGHTA, CDR2 FQGTGA. The CDR3 is 16 amino acids. The DNA for the CDR3 is TGTGCCAGCAGCCGTGCTGGGGGGCCGAACACCGGGGAGCTGTTTTTT. As protein: CASSRAGGPNTGELFF.

In nucleotides, the CDR3 is TGCGCCAGCAGTGAGTCTGGTCAGCCCCAGCATTTT. Protein sequence: CASSESGQPQHF. The V call is TRBV10-2, the J call TRBJ1-5, with D unclear. Germline values: CDR1 WSHSY, CDR2 SAAADI. This CDR3 is 12 amino acids long. The V end lost 0 bases, the J end lost 6 bases, and 3 bases lay between the germline ends.

The rearrangement joins TRBV15 to TRBJ2-2, with D maybe TRBD1 (5 bases). Germline V CDR1 and CDR2: LNHNV, YYDKDF (reference sequence). CDR3 length: 15 residues. Trimming removed 5 bases from V and 3 bases from J, with 13 bases in between. CDR3 coding DNA: TGTGCCACCAGCCGCCGGGTCAGGGACACCGGGGAGCTGTTTTTT. This codes for CATSRRVRDTGELFF.

This chain joins TRBV19 and TRBJ2-1, with D possibly matching TRBD2 (5 bases). Germline CDR1 reads LNHDA; CDR2 reads SQIVND (reference sequence). V was trimmed by 9 bases and J by 1 base, leaving 10 bases between them. The CDR3 contains 13 residues. CDR3: CASSEGSYNEQFF. The CDR3, as DNA: TGTGCCAGCTCCGAGGGATCCTACAATGAGCAGTTCTTC.

The chain recombines TRBV11-2 with TRBJ2-2, with 9 bases lining up with TRBD2. Looked up from germline, CDR1 is SGHAT and CDR2 is FQNNGV. V shed 1 base, J shed 7 bases, and the junction held 7 bases outside the gene matches. The CDR3 runs 16 residues. DNA for the CDR3: TGTGCCAGCAGCTTAGGGGTAGCGGGAGAAGGCGGGGAGCTGTTTTTT. Translating it yields CASSLGVAGEGGELFF.

This chain uses TRBV7-2 with TRBJ1-5, with TRBD1 identical over 12 bases. The junction had 5 bases not matched to a gene; V was cut back by 4 bases and J by 7 bases. This CDR3 region has 15 residues. CDR1 and CDR2 (germline): SGHTA, FQGNSA. The DNA of the CDR3 is TGTGCCAGCAGCTCGGGGACAGGGGGCAGACAGCCCCAGCATTTT. The encoded protein is CASSSGTGGRQPQHF.